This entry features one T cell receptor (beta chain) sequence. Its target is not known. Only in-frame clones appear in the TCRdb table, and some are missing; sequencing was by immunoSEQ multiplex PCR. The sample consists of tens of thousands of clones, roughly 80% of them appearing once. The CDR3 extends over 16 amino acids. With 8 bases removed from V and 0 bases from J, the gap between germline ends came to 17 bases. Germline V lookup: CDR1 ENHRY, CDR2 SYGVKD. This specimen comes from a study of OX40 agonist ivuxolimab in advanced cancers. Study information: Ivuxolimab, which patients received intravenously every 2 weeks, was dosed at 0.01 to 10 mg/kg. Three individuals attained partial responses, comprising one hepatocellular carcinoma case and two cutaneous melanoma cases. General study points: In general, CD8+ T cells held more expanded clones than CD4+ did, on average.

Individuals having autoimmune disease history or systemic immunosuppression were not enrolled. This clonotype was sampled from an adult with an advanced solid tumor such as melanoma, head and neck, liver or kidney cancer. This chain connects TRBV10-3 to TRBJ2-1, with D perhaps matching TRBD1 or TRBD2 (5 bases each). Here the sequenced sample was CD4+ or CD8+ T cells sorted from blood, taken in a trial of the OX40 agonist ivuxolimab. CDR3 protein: CAIQNRDARSYNEQFF. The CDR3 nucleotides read TGTGCCATCCAAAACCGGGACGCACGCTCCTACAATGAGCAGTTCTTC.